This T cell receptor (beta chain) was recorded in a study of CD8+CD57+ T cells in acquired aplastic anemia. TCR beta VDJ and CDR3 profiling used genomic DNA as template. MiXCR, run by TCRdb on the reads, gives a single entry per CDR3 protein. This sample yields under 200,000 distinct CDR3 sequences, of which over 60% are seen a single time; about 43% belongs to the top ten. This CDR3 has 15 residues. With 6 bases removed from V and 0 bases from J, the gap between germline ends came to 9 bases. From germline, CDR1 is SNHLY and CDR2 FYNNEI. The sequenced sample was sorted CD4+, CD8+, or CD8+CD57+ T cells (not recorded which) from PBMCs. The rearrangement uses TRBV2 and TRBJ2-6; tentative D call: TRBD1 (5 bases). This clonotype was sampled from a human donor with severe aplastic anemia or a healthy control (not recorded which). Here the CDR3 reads CASSGDSSGANVLTF. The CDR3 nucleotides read TGTGCCAGCAGCGGAGACAGCTCTGGGGCCAACGTCCTGACTTTC.